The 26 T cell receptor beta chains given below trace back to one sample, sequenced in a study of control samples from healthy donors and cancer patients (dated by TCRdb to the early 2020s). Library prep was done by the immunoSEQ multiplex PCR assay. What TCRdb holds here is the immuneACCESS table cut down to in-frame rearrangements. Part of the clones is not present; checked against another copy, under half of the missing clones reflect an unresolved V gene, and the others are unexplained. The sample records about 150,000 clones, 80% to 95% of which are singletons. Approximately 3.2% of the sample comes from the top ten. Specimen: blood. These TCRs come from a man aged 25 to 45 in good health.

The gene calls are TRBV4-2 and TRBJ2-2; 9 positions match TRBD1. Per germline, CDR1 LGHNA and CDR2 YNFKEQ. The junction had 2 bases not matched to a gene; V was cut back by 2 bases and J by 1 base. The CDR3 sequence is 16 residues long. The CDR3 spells CASSQRGQGNTGELFF. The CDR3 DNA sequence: TGTGCCAGCAGCCAAAGGGGACAGGGGAACACCGGGGAGCTGTTTTTT.

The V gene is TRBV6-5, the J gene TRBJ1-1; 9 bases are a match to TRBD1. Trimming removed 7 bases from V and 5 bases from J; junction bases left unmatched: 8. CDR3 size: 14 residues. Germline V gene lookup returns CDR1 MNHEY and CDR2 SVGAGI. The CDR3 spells CASIPGQGKTEAFF. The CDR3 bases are TGTGCCAGCATTCCGGGACAGGGAAAAACTGAAGCTTTCTTT.

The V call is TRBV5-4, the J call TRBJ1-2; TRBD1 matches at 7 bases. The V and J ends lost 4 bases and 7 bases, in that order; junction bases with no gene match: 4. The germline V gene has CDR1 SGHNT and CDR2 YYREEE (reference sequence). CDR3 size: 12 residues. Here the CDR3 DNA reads TGTGCCAGCAGCCTACAGGGGCTTGGCTACACCTTC. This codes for CASSLQGLGYTF.

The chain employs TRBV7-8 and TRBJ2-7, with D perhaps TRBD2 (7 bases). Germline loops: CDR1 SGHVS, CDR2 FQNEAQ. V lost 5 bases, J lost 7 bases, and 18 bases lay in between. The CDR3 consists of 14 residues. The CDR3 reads CASSEGLTQGEQYF. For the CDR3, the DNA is TGTGCCAGCAGCGAGGGACTAACCCAGGGGGAGCAGTACTTC.

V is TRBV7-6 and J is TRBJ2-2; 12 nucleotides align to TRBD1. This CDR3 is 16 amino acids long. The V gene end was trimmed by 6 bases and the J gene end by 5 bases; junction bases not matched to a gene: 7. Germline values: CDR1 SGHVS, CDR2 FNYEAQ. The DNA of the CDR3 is TGTGCCAGCAGTTCGGGACAGGGGGCGCAGACCGGGGAGCTGTTTTTT. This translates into CASSSGQGAQTGELFF. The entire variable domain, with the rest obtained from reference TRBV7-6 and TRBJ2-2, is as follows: GAGVSQSPRYKVTKRGQDVALRCDPISGHVSLYWYRQALGQGPEFLTYFNYEAQQDKSGLPNDRFSAERPEGSISTLTIQRTEQRDSAMYRCASSSGQGAQTGELFFGEGSRLTVL.

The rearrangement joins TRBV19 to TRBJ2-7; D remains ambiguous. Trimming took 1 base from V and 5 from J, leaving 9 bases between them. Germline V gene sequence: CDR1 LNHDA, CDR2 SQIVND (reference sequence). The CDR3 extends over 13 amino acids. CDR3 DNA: TGTGCCAGTAGTATAGGAGGAAATCACGAGCAGTACTTC. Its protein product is CASSIGGNHEQYF.

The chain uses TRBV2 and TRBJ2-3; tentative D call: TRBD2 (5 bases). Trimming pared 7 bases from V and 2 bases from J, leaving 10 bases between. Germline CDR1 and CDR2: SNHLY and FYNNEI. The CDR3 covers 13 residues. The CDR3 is CASKGLTTDTQYF. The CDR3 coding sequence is TGTGCCAGCAAAGGACTCACCACAGATACGCAGTATTTT. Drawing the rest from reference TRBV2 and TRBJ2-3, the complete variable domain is EPEVTQTPSHQVTQMGQEVILRCVPISNHLYFYWYRQILGQKVEFLVSFYNNEISEKSEIFDDQFSVERPDGSNFTLKIRSTKLEDSAMYFCASKGLTTDTQYFGPGTRLTVL.

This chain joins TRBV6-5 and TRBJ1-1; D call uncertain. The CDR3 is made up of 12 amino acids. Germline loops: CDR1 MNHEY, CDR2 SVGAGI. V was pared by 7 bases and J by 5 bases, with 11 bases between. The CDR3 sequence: CASTTLETEAFF. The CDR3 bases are TGTGCCAGCACTACGCTCGAGACTGAAGCTTTCTTT.

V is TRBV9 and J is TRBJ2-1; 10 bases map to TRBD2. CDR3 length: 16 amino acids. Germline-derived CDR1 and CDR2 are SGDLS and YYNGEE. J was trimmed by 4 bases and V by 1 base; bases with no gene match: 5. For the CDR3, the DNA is TGTGCCAGCAGCGTATCCGGAGCGGGGGGGTACAATGAGCAGTTCTTC. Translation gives CASSVSGAGGYNEQFF.

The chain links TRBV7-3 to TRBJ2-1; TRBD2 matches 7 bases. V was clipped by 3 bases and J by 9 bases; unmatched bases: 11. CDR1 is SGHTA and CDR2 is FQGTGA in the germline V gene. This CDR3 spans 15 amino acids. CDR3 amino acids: CASSFGIPGGAEQFF. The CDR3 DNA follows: TGTGCCAGCAGCTTCGGTATTCCGGGGGGAGCTGAGCAGTTCTTC.

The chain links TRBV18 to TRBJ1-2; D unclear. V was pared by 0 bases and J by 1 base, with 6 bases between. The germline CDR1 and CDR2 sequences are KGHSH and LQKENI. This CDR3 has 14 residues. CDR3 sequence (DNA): TGTGCCAGCTCACCACCGGCCCGTAACTATGGCTACACCTTC. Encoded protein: CASSPPARNYGYTF. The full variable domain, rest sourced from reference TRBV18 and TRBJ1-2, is NAGVMQNPRHLVRRRGQEARLRCSPMKGHSHVYWYRQLPEEGLKFMVYLQKENIIDESGMPKERFSAEFPKEGPSILRIQQVVRGDSAAYFCASSPPARNYGYTFGSGTRLTVV.

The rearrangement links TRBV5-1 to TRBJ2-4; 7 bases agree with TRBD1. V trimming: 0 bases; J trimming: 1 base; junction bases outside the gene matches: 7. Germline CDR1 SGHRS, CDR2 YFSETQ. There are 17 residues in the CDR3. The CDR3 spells CASSLGQGSDAKNIQYF. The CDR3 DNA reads TGCGCCAGCAGCTTGGGACAGGGATCGGATGCCAAAAACATTCAGTACTTC.

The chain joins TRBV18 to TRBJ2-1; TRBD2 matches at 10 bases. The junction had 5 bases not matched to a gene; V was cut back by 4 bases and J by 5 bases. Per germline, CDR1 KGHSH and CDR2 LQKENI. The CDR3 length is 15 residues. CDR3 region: CASSLTSGVDNEQFF. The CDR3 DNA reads TGTGCCAGCTCACTAACTAGCGGGGTTGACAATGAGCAGTTCTTC.

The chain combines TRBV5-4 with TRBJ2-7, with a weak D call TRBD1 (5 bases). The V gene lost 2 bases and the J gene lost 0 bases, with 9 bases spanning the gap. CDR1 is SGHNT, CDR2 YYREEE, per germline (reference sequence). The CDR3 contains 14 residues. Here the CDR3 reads CASSLQASSYEQYF. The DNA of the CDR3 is TGTGCCAGCAGCTTACAGGCCTCCTCCTACGAGCAGTACTTC.

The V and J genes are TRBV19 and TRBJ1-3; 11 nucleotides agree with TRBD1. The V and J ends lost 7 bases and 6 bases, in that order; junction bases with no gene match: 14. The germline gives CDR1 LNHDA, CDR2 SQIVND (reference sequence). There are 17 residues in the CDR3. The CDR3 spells CASTTLGQGANVNTIYF. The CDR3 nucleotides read TGTGCCAGTACGACCCTAGGACAGGGGGCGAATGTAAACACCATATATTTT. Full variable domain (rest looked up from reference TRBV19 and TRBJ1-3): DGGITQSPKYLFRKEGQNVTLSCEQNLNHDAMYWYRQDPGQGLRLIYYSQIVNDFQKGDIAEGYSVSREKKESFPLTVTSAQKNPTAFYLCASTTLGQGANVNTIYFGEGSWLTVV.

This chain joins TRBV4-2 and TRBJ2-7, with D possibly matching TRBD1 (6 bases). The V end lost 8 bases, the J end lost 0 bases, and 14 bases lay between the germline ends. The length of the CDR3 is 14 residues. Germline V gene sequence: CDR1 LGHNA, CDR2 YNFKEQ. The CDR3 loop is CASARGSASYEQYF. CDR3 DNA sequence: TGTGCCAGCGCCAGGGGTAGCGCCTCCTACGAGCAGTACTTC.

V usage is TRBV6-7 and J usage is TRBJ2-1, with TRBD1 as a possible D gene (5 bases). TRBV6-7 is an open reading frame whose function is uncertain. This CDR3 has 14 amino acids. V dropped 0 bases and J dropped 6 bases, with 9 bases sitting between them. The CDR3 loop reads CASSYSRGLNEQFF. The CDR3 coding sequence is TGTGCCAGCAGTTACTCTAGGGGTCTCAATGAGCAGTTCTTC.

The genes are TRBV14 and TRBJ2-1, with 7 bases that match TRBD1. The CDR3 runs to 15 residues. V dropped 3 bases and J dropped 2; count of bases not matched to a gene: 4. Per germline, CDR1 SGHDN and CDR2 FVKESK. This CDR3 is CASSHTGTAYNEQFF. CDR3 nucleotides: TGTGCCAGCAGCCATACCGGGACAGCCTACAATGAGCAGTTCTTC.

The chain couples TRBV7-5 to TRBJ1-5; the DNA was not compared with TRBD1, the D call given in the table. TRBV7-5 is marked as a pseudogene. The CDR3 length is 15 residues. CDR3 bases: TGTGTCAGAAGCTTAGCGCAGGGGTTTTCTCAGCCCCAGCATTTT. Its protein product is CVRSLAQGFSQPQHF.

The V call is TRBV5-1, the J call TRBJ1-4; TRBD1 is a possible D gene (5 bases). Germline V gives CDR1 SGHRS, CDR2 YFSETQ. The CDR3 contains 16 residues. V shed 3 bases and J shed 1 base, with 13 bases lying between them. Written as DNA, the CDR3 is TGCGCCAGCAGCTCCGGGACCCGGGGAACTAATGAAAAACTGTTTTTT. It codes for CASSSGTRGTNEKLFF.

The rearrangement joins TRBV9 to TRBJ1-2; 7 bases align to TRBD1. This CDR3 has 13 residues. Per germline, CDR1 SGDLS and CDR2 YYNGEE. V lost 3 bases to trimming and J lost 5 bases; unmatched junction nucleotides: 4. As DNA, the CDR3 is TGTGCCAGCAGCGCACAGGGGTTTTATGGCTACACCTTC. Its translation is CASSAQGFYGYTF.

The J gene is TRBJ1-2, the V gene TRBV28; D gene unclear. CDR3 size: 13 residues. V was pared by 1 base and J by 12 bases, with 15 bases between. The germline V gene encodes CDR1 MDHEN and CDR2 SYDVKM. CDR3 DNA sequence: TGTGCCAGCAGTTTATATTTAGGCCAGCTTGACACCTTC. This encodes CASSLYLGQLDTF.

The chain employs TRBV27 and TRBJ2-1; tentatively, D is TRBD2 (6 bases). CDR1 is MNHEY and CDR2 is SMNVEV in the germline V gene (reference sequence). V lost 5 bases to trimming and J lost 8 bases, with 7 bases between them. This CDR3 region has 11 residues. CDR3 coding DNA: TGTGCCAGCAGTACGGGGGATGAGCAGTTCTTC. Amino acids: CASSTGDEQFF.

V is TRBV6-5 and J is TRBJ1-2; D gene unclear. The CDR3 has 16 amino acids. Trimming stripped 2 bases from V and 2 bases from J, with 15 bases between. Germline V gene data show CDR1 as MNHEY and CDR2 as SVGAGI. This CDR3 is CASSYTAGGVNYGYTF. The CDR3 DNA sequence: TGTGCCAGCAGTTACACCGCCGGTGGGGTCAACTATGGCTACACCTTC.

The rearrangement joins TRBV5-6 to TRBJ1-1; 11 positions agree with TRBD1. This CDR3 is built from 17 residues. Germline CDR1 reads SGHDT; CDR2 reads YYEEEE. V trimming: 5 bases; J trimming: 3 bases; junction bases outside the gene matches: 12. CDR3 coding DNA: TGTGCCAGCAGTTACGAGGGCGGGACAGGGGGTTACACTGAAGCTTTCTTT. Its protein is CASSYEGGTGGYTEAFF.

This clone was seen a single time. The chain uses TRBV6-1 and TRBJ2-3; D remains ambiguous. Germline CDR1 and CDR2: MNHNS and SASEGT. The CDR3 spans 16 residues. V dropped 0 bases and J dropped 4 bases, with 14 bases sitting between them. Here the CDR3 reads CASSEARQAGADTQYF. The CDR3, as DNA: TGTGCCAGCAGTGAAGCCCGCCAGGCCGGTGCAGATACGCAGTATTTT.